This TCR beta chain was identified in a study of T cell repertoires in cytomegalovirus infection. Study-level background: Matching HLA type, along with CMV infection, was indicated by public TCR beta signatures.

V lost 5 bases, J lost 0 bases, and 6 bases lay in between. CDR3 size: 13 residues. Germline V gene lookup returns CDR1 SGHTA and CDR2 FQGNSA. As concerns this clonotype: Antigen specificity is unknown.

TCRdb re-derived calls from the reads in MiXCR, one entry per CDR3 protein. The repertoire consists of around 130,000 distinct CDR3 sequences, with 20% to 30% occurring once and the leading ten covering approximately 35%. Study findings and constraints: Adding up the frequency of public TCR beta families identified people who carried CMV plus the relevant HLA. HLA-C-restricted, CMV-specific TCR beta clonotypes were dominant ex vivo.

This sequence originates from a human donor in good health (CMV status not recorded). Some clones in this sample may be carry-over from other donors' samples. The specimen sequenced was PBMCs, sequenced either directly or after in vitro stimulation (not recorded which). V is TRBV7-2 and J is TRBJ2-3, with unresolved D. The chain's CDR3 is CASSLISTDTQYF. CDR3 nucleotide sequence: TGTGCCAGCAGCCTAATAAGCACAGATACGCAGTATTTT.